The rows below give T cell receptor beta chains drawn from one sample of a study of beta chain features in type 1 diabetes. The data were produced by immunoSEQ multiplex PCR, yet TCRdb's version contains in-frame clones alone and is incomplete. This sample has 300,000 to 350,000 clones, with 8% found just once. The sequencing input was central memory CD4+ T cells from blood. The receptor source for this set is a woman younger than 30 in good health. Each CDR3 is given with its conserved first and last residue. A D gene is named only where the DNA matches it firmly. Clone size appears in some rows only: once, few, many, or a class for an expanded clone.

CDR3: CASSSGEATDTQYF
DNA: TGCGCCAGCAGCTCAGGGGAAGCCACAGATACGCAGTATTTT
size: many
V: TRBV5-1
J: TRBJ2-3
D: -

CDR3: CASSQINQGDEKLFF
DNA: TGCGCCAGCAGCCAAATTAACCAGGGTGATGAAAAACTGTTTTTT
size: -
V: TRBV4-3
J: TRBJ1-4
D: -

CDR3: CASSLVLGLTGNTDTQYF
DNA: TGTGCCAGCAGCTTAGTCTTGGGCCTGACAGGCAACACAGATACGCAGTATTTT
size: -
V: TRBV7-9
J: TRBJ2-3
D: -

CDR3: CASRLRGTYQETQYF
DNA: TGTGCCAGCAGGCTTCGCGGGACGTACCAAGAGACCCAGTACTTC
size: few
V: TRBV6-7
J: TRBJ2-5
D: -

CDR3: CASSRLAGQNEQFF
DNA: TGTGCCAGCTCCCGACTAGCGGGTCAAAATGAGCAGTTCTTC
size: many
V: TRBV18
J: TRBJ2-1
D: TRBD2

CDR3: CASSLLKGARKQETQYF
DNA: TGTGCCAGCAGCTTGTTAAAGGGAGCCCGAAAGCAAGAGACCCAGTACTTC
size: few
V: TRBV5-6
J: TRBJ2-5
D: -

CDR3: CASSPGGPLTDTQYF
DNA: TGTGCCAGCAGCCCTGGCGGGCCTCTCACAGATACGCAGTATTTT
size: -
V: TRBV7-3
J: TRBJ2-3
D: -

CDR3: CASSPGLNYNEQFF
DNA: TGTGCCAGCAGCCCGGGACTAAACTACAATGAGCAGTTCTTC
size: few
V: TRBV7-9
J: TRBJ2-1
D: TRBD2

CDR3: CASSFAGGFYNEQFF
DNA: TGTGCCAGCAGTTTTGCGGGGGGATTTTACAATGAGCAGTTCTTC
size: few
V: TRBV28
J: TRBJ2-1
D: TRBD2

CDR3: CASRNVRAGETQYF
DNA: TGTGCCAGCAGGAACGTCAGGGCTGGGGAGACCCAGTACTTC
size: many
V: TRBV2
J: TRBJ2-5
D: -

CDR3: CASSKPPNYGYTF
DNA: TGTGCCAGCAGCAAACCTCCTAACTATGGCTACACCTTC
size: few
V: TRBV5-4
J: TRBJ1-2
D: -

CDR3: CASSQQGAVETQYF
DNA: TGTGCCAGCAGCCAACAGGGGGCCGTAGAGACCCAGTACTTC
size: few
V: TRBV7-2
J: TRBJ2-5
D: TRBD1

CDR3: CASSQSSGFAYEQYF
DNA: TGTGCCAGCTCACAATCTTCAGGGTTTGCCTACGAGCAGTACTTC
size: many
V: TRBV18
J: TRBJ2-7
D: -

CDR3: CASSLEGGNQPQHF
DNA: TGCGCCAGCAGCTTGGAGGGAGGGAACCAGCCCCAGCATTTT
size: few
V: TRBV5-1
J: TRBJ1-5
D: -

CDR3: CASTLLVGSGANVLTF
DNA: TGTGCCAGCACCCTCCTAGTGGGATCTGGGGCCAACGTCCTGACTTTC
size: -
V: TRBV5-4
J: TRBJ2-6
D: -

CDR3: CASSHPIAGEDTGELFF
DNA: TGTGCCAGCAGCCACCCAATAGCGGGAGAGGACACCGGGGAGCTGTTTTTT
size: -
V: TRBV4-2
J: TRBJ2-2
D: TRBD2

CDR3: CASSLGTDYGYTF
DNA: TGTGCCAGCAGTTTAGGGACAGACTATGGCTACACCTTC
size: many
V: TRBV28
J: TRBJ1-2
D: TRBD1

CDR3: CASSLRTSGRPYNEQFF
DNA: TGTGCCAGCAGCTTGAGGACTAGCGGGAGACCCTACAATGAGCAGTTCTTC
size: -
V: TRBV5-5
J: TRBJ2-1
D: TRBD2

CDR3: CASSLSLGLMGLEQYF
DNA: TGTGCCAGCAGCTTAAGTCTAGGTCTAATGGGGCTCGAGCAGTACTTC
size: -
V: TRBV7-2
J: TRBJ2-7
D: -

CDR3: CASSLGGQGNTGELFF
DNA: TGTGCCAGCAGCTTAGGAGGACAGGGTAACACCGGGGAGCTGTTTTTT
size: -
V: TRBV7-3
J: TRBJ2-2
D: TRBD1

CDR3: CSAKGDSVNEQFF
DNA: TGCAGCGCCAAAGGGGACAGTGTTAATGAGCAGTTCTTC
size: -
V: TRBV29-1
J: TRBJ2-1
D: TRBD1

CDR3: CASSDQTSGRGEQYF
DNA: TGTGCCAGCAGTGACCAGACTAGCGGGAGAGGAGAGCAGTACTTC
size: many
V: TRBV25-1
J: TRBJ2-7
D: TRBD2

CDR3: CATSRDLVIQYF
DNA: TGTGCCACCAGCAGAGATCTCGTCATTCAGTACTTC
size: many
V: TRBV15
J: TRBJ2-4
D: -